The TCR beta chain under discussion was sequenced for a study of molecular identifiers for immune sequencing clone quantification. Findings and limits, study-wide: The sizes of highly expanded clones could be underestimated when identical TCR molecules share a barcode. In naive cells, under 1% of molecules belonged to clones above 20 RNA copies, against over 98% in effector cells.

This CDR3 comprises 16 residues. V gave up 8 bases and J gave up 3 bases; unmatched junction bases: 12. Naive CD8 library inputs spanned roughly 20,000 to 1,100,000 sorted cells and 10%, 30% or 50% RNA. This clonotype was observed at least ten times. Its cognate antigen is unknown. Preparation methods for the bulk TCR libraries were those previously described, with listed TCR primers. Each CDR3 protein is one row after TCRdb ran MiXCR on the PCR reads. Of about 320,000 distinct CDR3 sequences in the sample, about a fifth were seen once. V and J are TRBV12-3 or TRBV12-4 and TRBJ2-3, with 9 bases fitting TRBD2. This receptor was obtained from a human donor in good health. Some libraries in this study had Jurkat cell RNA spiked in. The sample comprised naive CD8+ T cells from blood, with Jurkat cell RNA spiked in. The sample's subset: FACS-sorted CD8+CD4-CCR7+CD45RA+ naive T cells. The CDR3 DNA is TGTGCCAGCGAGGAGGGCGGGAGGGCCTTTACAGATACGCAGTATTTT. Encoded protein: CASEEGGRAFTDTQYF.